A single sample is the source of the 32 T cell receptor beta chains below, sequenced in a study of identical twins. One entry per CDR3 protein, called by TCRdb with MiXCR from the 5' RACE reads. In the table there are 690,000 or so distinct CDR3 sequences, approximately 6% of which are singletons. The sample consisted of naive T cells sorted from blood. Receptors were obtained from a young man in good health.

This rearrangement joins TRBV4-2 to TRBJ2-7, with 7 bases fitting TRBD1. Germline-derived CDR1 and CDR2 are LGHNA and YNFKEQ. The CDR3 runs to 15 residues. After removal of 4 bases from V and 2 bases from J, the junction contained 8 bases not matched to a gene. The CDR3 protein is CASSPQGQTAYEQYF. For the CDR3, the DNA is TGTGCCAGCAGCCCCCAGGGACAGACAGCCTACGAGCAGTACTTC.

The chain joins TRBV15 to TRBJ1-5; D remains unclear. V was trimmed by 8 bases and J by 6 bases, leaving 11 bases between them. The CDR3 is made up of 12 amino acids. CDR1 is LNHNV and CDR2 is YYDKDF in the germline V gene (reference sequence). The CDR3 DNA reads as TGTGCCACCTCTGGTGTAGGTCAGCCCCAGCATTTT. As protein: CATSGVGQPQHF.

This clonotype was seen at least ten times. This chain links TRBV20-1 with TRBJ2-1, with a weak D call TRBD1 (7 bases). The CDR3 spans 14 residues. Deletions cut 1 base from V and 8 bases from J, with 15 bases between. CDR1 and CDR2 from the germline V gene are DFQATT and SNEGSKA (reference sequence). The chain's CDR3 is CSARVRDSLYEQFF. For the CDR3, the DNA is TGCAGTGCTAGAGTGCGGGACAGCTTATATGAGCAGTTCTTC.

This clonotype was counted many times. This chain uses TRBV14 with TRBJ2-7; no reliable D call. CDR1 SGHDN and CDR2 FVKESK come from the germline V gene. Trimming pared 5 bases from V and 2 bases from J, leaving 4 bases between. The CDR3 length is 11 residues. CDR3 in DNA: TGTGCCAGCAGCTCTCCCTACGAGCAGTACGTC. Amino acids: CASSSPYEQYV.

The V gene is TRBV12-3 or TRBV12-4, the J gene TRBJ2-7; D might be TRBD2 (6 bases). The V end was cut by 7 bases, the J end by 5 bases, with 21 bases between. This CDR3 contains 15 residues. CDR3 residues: CASTLGGSGQHEQYF. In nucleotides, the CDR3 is TGTGCCAGCACCCTCGGGGGTTCAGGGCAGCACGAGCAGTACTTC.

CDR3 protein: CASSQEAETYEQYF. The DNA of the CDR3 is TGCGCCAGCAGCCAAGAGGCTGAGACCTACGAGCAGTACTTC. V usage is TRBV4-3 and J usage is TRBJ2-7; D not certain. Germline values: CDR1 LGHNA, CDR2 YSLEER. The CDR3 contains 14 residues. The V gene lost 0 bases and the J gene lost 2 bases, with 8 bases spanning the gap.

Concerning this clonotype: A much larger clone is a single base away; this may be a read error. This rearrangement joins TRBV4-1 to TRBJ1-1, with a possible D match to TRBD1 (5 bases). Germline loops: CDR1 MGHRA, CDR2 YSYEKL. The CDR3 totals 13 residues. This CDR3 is CASSQTEWTEAYF. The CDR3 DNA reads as TGCGCCAGCAGCCAGACAGAATGGACTGAAGCTTACTTT.

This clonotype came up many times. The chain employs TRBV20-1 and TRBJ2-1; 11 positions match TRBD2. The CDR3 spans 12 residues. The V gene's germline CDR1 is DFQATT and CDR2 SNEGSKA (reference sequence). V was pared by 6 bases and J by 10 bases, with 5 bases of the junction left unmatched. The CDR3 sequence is CSALAGGREQFF. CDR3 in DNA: TGCAGTGCCCTAGCGGGAGGACGGGAGCAGTTCTTC.

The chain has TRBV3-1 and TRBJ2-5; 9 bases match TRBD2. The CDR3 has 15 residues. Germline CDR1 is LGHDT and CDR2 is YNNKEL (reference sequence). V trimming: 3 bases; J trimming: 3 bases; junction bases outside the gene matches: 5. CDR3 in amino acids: CASSQPLAGKETQYF. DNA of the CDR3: TGTGCCAGCAGCCAGCCTCTAGCGGGAAAAGAGACCCAGTACTTC.

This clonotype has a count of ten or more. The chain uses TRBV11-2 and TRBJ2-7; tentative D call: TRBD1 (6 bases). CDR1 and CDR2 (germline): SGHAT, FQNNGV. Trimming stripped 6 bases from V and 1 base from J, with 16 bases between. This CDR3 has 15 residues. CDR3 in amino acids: CASRSLTGRSYEQYF. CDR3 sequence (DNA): TGTGCCAGCAGATCGTTGACAGGTAGATCCTACGAGCAGTACTTC.

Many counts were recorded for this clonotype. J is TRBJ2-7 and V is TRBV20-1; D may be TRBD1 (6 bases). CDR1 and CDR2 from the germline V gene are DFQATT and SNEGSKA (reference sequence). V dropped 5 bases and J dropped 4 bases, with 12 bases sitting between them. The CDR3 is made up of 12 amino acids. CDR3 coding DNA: TGCAGTGCTGCCCGGGACACTTACGAGCAGTACTTC. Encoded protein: CSAARDTYEQYF.

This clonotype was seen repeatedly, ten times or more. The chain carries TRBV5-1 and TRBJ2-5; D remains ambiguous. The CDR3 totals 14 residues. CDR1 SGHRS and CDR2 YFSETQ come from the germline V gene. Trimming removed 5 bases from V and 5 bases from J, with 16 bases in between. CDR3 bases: TGCGCCAGCAGATTGACCCCTGGATGGGAGACCCAGTACTTC. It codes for CASRLTPGWETQYF.

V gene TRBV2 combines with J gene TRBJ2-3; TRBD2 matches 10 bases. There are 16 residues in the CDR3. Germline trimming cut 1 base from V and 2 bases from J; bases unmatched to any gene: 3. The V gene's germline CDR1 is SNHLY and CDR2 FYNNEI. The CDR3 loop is CASSEGTSGNTDTQYF. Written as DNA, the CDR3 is TGTGCCAGCAGTGAAGGGACTAGCGGCAACACAGATACGCAGTATTTT.

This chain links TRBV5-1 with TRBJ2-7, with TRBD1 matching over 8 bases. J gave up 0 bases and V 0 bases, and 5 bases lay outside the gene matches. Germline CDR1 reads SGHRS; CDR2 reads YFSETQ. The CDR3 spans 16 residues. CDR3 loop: CASSLGPQGVSYEQYV. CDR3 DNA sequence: TGCGCCAGCAGCTTGGGCCCACAGGGGGTCTCCTACGAGCAGTACGTC.

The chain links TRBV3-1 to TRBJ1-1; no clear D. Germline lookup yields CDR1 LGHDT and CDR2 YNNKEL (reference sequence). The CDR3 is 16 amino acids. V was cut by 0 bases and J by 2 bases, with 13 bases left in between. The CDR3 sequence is CASSQEAISYNTEAFF. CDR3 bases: TGTGCCAGCAGCCAAGAGGCAATCTCATATAACACTGAAGCTTTCTTT.

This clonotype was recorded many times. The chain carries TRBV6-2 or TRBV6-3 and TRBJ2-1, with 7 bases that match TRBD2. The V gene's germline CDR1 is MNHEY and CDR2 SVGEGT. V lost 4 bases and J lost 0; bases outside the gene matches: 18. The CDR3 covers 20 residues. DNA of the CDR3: TGTGCCAGCAGTTCGCTAACCGGGACTAATATAAGGAGCTCCTACAATGAGCAGTTCTTC. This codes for CASSSLTGTNIRSSYNEQFF.

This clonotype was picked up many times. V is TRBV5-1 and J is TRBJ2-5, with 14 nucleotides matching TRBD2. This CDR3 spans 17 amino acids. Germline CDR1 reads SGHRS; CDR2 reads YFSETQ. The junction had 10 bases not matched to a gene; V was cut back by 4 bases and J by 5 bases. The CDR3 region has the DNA TGCGCCAGCAGCCCGGAGGGACTAGCGGGAGCCAGTGAGACCCAGTACTTC. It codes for CASSPEGLAGASETQYF.

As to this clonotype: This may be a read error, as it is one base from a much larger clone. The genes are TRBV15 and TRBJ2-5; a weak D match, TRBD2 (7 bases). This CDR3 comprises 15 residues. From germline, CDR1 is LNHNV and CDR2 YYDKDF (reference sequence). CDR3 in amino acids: CVTSRDGGAQETQYF. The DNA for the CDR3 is TGTGTCACCAGCAGAGATGGGGGGGCCCAAGAGACCCAGTACTTC.

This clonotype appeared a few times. DNA for the CDR3: TGCAGCGTTGATCGGCTAGCGGGAGGGCCAAGCACAGATACGCAGTATTTT. Its protein is CSVDRLAGGPSTDTQYF. The V call is TRBV29-1, the J call TRBJ2-3; 12 bases align to TRBD2. The CDR3 runs to 17 residues. Germline assignment: CDR1 SQVTM and CDR2 ANQGSEA. Losses at the gene ends were 3 bases for V and 0 bases for J; bases not matched to a gene: 7.

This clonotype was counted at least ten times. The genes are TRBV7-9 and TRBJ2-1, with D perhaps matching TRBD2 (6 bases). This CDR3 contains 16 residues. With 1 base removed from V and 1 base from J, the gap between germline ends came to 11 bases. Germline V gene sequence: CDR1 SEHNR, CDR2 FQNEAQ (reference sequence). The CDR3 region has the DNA TGTGCCAGCAGCTTAGGAGGGAGGAAATCCTACAATGAGCAGTTCTTC. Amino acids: CASSLGGRKSYNEQFF.

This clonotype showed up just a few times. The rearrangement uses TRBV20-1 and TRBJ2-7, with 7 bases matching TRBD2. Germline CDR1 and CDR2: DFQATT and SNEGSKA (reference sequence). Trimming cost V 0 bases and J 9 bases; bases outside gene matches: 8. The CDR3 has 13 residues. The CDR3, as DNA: TGCAGTGCTAGAGATGGTTCAGCGGGAAGGCAGTACGTC. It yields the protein CSARDGSAGRQYV.

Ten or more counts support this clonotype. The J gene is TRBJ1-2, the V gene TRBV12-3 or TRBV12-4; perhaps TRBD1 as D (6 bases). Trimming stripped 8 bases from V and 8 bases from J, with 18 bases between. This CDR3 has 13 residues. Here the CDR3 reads CASSRTVLGGYTF. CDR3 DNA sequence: TGTGCCAGCTCCCGGACAGTATTAGGAGGCTACACCTTC.

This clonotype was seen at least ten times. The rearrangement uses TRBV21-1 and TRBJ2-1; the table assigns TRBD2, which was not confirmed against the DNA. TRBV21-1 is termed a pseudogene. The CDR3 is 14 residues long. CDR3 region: CALLPRKLAGEQFF. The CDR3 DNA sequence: TGTGCCCTTCTCCCAAGGAAGCTAGCGGGAGAGCAGTTCTTC.

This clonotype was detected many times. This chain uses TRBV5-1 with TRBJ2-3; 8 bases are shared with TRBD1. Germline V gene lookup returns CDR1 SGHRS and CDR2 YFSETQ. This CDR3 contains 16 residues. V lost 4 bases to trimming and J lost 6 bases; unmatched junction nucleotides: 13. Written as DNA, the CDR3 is TGCGCCAGCAGCCGCGGTGGGCCAAACAGGGGGGATACGCAGTATTTT. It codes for CASSRGGPNRGDTQYF.

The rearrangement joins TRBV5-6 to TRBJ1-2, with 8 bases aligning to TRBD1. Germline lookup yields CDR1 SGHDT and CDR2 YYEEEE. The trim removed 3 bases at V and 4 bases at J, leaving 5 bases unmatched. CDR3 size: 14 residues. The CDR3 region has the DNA TGTGCCAGCAGCTCACGGACAGGGCCCTATGGCTACACCTTC. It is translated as CASSSRTGPYGYTF.

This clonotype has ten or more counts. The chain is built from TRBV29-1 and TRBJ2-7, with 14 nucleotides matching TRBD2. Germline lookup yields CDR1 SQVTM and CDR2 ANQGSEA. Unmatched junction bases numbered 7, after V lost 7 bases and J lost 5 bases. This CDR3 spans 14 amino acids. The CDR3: CSGRGTSGSDEQYF. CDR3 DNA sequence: TGCAGCGGCAGGGGGACTAGCGGGAGCGACGAGCAGTACTTC.

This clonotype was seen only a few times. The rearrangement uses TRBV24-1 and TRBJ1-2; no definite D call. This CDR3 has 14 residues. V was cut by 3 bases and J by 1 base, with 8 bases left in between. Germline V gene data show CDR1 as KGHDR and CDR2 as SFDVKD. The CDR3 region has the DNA TGTGCCACCAGTGATCGTCAGAGTAACTATGGCTACACCTTC. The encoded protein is CATSDRQSNYGYTF.

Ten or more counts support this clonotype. The CDR3 region has the DNA TGTGCCAGCAGTGAAGCGGGCCTGGGGGGCTACACCTTC. This sequence encodes CASSEAGLGGYTF. The rearrangement links TRBV6-1 to TRBJ1-2; no clear D. The CDR3 length is 13 residues. Trimming shortened V by 0 bases and J by 8 bases, and 10 bases separated the two germline ends. Germline lookup yields CDR1 MNHNS and CDR2 SASEGT.

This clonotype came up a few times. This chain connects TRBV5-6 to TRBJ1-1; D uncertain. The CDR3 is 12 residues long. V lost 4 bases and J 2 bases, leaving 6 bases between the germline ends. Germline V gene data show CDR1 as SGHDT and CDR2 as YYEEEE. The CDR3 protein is CASSNLNTEAFF. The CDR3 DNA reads TGTGCCAGCAGCAATTTAAACACTGAAGCTTTCTTT.

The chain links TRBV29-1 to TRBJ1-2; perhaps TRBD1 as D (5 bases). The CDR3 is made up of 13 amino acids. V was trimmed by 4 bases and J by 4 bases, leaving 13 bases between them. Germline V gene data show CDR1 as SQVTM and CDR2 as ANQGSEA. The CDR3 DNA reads TGCAGCGTTGGTACCGGGACGGCCTATGGCTACACCTTC. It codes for CSVGTGTAYGYTF.

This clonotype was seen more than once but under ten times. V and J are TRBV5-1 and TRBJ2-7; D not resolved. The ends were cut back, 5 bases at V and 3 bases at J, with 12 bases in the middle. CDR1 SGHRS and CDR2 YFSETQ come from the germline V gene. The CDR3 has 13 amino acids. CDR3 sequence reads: CASRLALDYEQYF. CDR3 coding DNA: TGCGCCAGCAGACTGGCGCTCGACTACGAGCAGTACTTC.

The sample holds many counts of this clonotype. The chain's CDR3 is CASSFRDQRDTQYF. The CDR3 nucleotides are TGTGCCAGCAGCTTCCGGGACCAGAGGGATACGCAGTATTTT. V is TRBV7-2 and J is TRBJ2-3; the D call may be TRBD1 or TRBD2 (5 bases each). Germline lookup yields CDR1 SGHTA and CDR2 FQGNSA. The CDR3 loop spans 14 amino acids. Trimming removed 3 bases at V and 6 bases at J, with 13 bases between.